This entry describes one T cell receptor beta chain. Combining a sample-barcoded 5' primer with a J-beta primer mix, a second PCR ran for roughly 7 to 12 cycles. TCRdb re-analysed the 5' RACE reads in MiXCR, keeping a single row per CDR3 protein. This table holds about 1.8 million distinct CDR3 sequences, roughly 52% found once. The data are from a study of blood T cells in healthy people across ages. Germline CDR1 is DFQATT and CDR2 is SNEGSKA (reference sequence). V lost 4 bases and J 4 bases, leaving 11 bases between the germline ends. This CDR3 contains 13 residues. The source is a woman in her 40s in good health. The specimen sequenced was blood. The chain couples TRBV20-1 to TRBJ2-1; no firm D call. CDR3 residues: CSAKNLLYNEQFF. The CDR3, as DNA: TGCAGTGCTAAGAACTTACTATACAATGAGCAGTTCTTC.